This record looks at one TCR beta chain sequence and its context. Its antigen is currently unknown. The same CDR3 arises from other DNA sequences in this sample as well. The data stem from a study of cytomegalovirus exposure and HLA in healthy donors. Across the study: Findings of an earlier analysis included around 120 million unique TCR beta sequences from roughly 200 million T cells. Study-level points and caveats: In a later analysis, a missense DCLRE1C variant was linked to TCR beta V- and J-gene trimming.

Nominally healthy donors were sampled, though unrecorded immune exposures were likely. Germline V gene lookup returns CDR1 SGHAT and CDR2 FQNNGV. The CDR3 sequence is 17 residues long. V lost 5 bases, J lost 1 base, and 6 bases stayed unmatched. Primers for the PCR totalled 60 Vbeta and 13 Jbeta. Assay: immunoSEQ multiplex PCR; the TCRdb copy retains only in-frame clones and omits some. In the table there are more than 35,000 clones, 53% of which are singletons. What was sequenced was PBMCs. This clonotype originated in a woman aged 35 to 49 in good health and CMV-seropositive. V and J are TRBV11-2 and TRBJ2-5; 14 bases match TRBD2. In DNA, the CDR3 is TGTGCCAGCAGCAAGACTAGCGGGGGGGGAATCCAAGAGACCCAGTACTTC. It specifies CASSKTSGGGIQETQYF.